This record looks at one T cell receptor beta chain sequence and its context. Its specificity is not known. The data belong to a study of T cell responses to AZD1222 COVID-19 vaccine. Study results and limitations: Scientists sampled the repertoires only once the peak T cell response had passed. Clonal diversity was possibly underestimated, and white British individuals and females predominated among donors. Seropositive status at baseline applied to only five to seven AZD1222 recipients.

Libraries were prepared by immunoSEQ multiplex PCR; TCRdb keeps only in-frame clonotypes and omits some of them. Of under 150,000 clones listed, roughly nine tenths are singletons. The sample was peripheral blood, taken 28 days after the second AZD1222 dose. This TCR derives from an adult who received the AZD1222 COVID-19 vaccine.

The CDR3 here is CASSQATAWDGYTF. CDR3 coding DNA: TGTGCCAGCAGCCAAGCCACAGCGTGGGATGGCTACACCTTC. The chain recombines TRBV4-2 with TRBJ1-2, with unresolved D. Between the trimmed V and J ends, which lost 1 base and 6 bases, there was a span of 12 bases. The CDR3 covers 14 residues. Germline V lookup: CDR1 LGHNA, CDR2 YNFKEQ.